Detailed here is one T cell receptor (beta chain). Its antigen is not known. This specimen belongs to a study of T cell repertoires in cytomegalovirus infection. As for the study in general: Signatures in public TCR beta sequences pointed to both CMV infection and matching HLA type.

TCRdb recomputed calls from the reads with MiXCR, one row per CDR3 protein. The sample lists about 900,000 distinct CDR3 sequences; around 30% were seen once. Trimming shortened V by 0 bases and J by 13 bases, and 18 bases separated the two germline ends. CDR1 and CDR2 (germline): MGHRA, YSYEKL. The CDR3 runs 14 residues. Source: cultured CD8+ T cells from PBMCs, taken from culture after CMV antigen stimulation. The gene calls are TRBV4-1 and TRBJ1-1, with D unclear. The receptor comes from a human donor in good health (CMV status not recorded). Some clones in this sample may be carry-over from other donors' samples. The CDR3 nucleotides are TGCGCCAGCAGCCAAGAAGGACGTTCCCCGGCGGGTTTCTTT. Translated, it gives CASSQEGRSPAGFF.